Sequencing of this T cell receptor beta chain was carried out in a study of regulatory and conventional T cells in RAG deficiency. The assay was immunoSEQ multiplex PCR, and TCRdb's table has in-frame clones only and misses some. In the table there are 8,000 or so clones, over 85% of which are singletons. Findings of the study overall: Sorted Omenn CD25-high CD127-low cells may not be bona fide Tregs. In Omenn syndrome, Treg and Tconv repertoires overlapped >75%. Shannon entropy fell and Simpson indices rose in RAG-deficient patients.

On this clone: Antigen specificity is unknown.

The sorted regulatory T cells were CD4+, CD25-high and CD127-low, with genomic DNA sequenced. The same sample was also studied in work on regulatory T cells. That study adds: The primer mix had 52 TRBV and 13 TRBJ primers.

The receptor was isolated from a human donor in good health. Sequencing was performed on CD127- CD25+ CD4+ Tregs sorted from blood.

The CDR3 DNA reads as TGTGCCAGCAGCCATTCTGCAGGGGTGGGCACAGATACGCAGTATTTT. Encoded protein: CASSHSAGVGTDTQYF. This chain links TRBV4-2 with TRBJ2-3; possible D gene TRBD1, 6 bases. CDR3 length equals 16 residues. The germline V gene encodes CDR1 LGHNA and CDR2 YNFKEQ. The V and J ends lost 3 bases and 1 base respectively, with 14 bases between them.